Shown below are 25 T cell receptor beta chains from a single sample sequenced in a study of blood T cell repertoires in COVID-19. Sequencing used immunoSEQ multiplex PCR; TCRdb keeps in-frame clones, though not all of them. The repertoire holds about 140,000 clones, with 86% as singletons. Specimen: peripheral blood. These receptors were obtained from a woman aged 55-69 years with acute or convalescent COVID-19.

V gene TRBV5-5 combines with J gene TRBJ1-5; 8 bases line up with TRBD1. In germline, CDR1 is SGHKS, CDR2 YYEKEE (reference sequence). The CDR3 runs 14 residues. J lost 7 bases, V lost 0 bases, and 3 bases had no gene match. Written as DNA, the CDR3 is TGTGCCAGCAGCTTGGTGACAGGGGACCAGCCCCAGCATTTT. Protein sequence: CASSLVTGDQPQHF.

The chain is built from TRBV6-5 and TRBJ1-4; D is perhaps TRBD1 (5 bases). Germline lookup yields CDR1 MNHEY and CDR2 SVGAGI. CDR3 size: 15 residues. V was clipped by 1 base and J by 8 bases, with 14 bases between them. The CDR3 reads CASSYLPQGGEKLFF. The CDR3 coding sequence is TGTGCCAGCAGTTACTTGCCGCAGGGCGGCGAAAAACTGTTTTTT.

This clone has just a few counts. This sequence joins TRBV28 and TRBJ1-5; 8 nucleotides match TRBD1. Germline V gene sequence: CDR1 MDHEN, CDR2 SYDVKM. This CDR3 has 16 residues. V was pared by 3 bases and J by 0 bases, with 4 bases of the junction left unmatched. The CDR3 loop is CASSFAGGGSNQPQHF. In DNA, the CDR3 is TGTGCCAGCAGTTTCGCAGGGGGCGGTAGCAATCAGCCCCAGCATTTT.

V and J are TRBV6-5 and TRBJ2-7; tentative D call: TRBD2 (7 bases). There are 15 residues in the CDR3. Germline CDR1 MNHEY, CDR2 SVGAGI. V was cut by 2 bases and J by 0 bases, with 11 bases left in between. Written as DNA, the CDR3 is TGTGCCAGCAGTTACGGGCGGGGGCACTCCTACGAGCAGTACTTC. Encoded protein: CASSYGRGHSYEQYF.

This rearrangement joins TRBV6-5 to TRBJ2-3; D is unresolved. The germline gives CDR1 MNHEY, CDR2 SVGAGI. Trimming removed 2 bases at V and 1 base at J, with 7 bases between. This CDR3 has 14 residues. The CDR3 reads CASSYSTGTDTQYF. Here the CDR3 DNA reads TGTGCCAGCAGTTACAGCACCGGCACAGATACGCAGTATTTT.

The J gene is TRBJ2-2, the V gene TRBV9; tentative D call: TRBD1 (6 bases). The CDR3 has 14 residues. Germline assignment: CDR1 SGDLS and CDR2 YYNGEE. Trimming stripped 3 bases from V and 6 bases from J, with 12 bases between. The chain's CDR3 is CASSAHRAAGELFF. In nucleotides, the CDR3 is TGTGCCAGCAGCGCCCACAGGGCGGCCGGGGAGCTGTTTTTT.

This clone appeared a few times. The chain recombines TRBV14 with TRBJ2-3, with a weak D call TRBD2 (5 bases). The CDR3 has 15 amino acids. Trimming removed 4 bases from V and 0 bases from J, with 11 bases in between. CDR1 and CDR2 from the germline V gene are SGHDN and FVKESK. The CDR3 protein is CASSLQLASTDTQYF. CDR3 coding DNA: TGTGCCAGCAGCCTACAGCTAGCTAGCACAGATACGCAGTATTTT.

The chain recombines TRBV15 with TRBJ2-5, with TRBD2 matching over 11 bases. CDR3 length equals 16 residues. CDR1 is LNHNV and CDR2 is YYDKDF in the germline V gene (reference sequence). V trimming: 4 bases; J trimming: 1 base; junction bases outside the gene matches: 5. Here the CDR3 reads CATSKGGTSGQETQYF. Here the CDR3 DNA reads TGTGCCACCAGCAAAGGGGGGACTAGCGGCCAAGAGACCCAGTACTTC. The entire variable domain, with the rest obtained from reference TRBV15 and TRBJ2-5, is as follows: DAMVIQNPRYQVTQFGKPVTLSCSQTLNHNVMYWYQQKSSQAPKLLFHYYDKDFNNEADTPDNFQSRRPNTSFCFLDIRSPGLGDTAMYLCATSKGGTSGQETQYFGPGTRLLVL.

The chain joins TRBV9 to TRBJ1-5; a weak D match, TRBD1 (6 bases). The CDR3 sequence is 15 residues long. Trimming took 4 bases from V and 2 from J, leaving 13 bases between them. CDR1 and CDR2 (germline): SGDLS, YYNGEE. Here the CDR3 reads CASSLRGARNQPQHF. CDR3 nucleotides: TGTGCCAGCAGCCTTCGGGGGGCTCGCAATCAGCCCCAGCATTTT.

The rearrangement uses TRBV5-8 and TRBJ2-3; no definite D call. Trimming took 0 bases from V and 2 from J, leaving 7 bases between them. Germline assignment: CDR1 SGHTS and CDR2 YDEGEE. CDR3 length: 14 residues. CDR3 protein: CASSLGRYTDTQYF. The CDR3 DNA reads as TGTGCCAGCAGCTTGGGCAGATACACAGATACGCAGTATTTT.

J is TRBJ2-5 and V is TRBV6-2 or TRBV6-3, with D possibly being TRBD2 (6 bases). The CDR3 loop spans 14 amino acids. From germline, CDR1 is MNHEY and CDR2 SVGEGT. V was cut by 7 bases and J by 3 bases, with 15 bases left in between. The CDR3 DNA reads as TGTGCCAGCACCCCCTTGCGGGGAGAAGAGACCCAGTACTTC. Amino acids: CASTPLRGEETQYF.

The chain joins TRBV27 to TRBJ2-7; 10 bases are a match to TRBD2. Trimming removed 7 bases from V and 6 bases from J; junction bases left unmatched: 12. Germline V gene data show CDR1 as MNHEY and CDR2 as SMNVEV (reference sequence). The CDR3 totals 15 residues. The CDR3 loop is CASTLGLAEVAEQYF. The DNA for the CDR3 is TGTGCCAGCACCCTTGGACTAGCGGAGGTCGCCGAGCAGTACTTC.

This clone was recorded only once. This sequence joins TRBV4-1 and TRBJ1-1; possible D gene TRBD1, 6 bases. V lost 4 bases and J 4 bases, leaving 16 bases between the germline ends. This CDR3 region has 15 residues. Per the germline V gene, CDR1 is MGHRA and CDR2 is YSYEKL. The CDR3 is CASSLQSQGSTEAFF. CDR3 nucleotide sequence: TGCGCCAGCAGCCTCCAGTCTCAGGGGAGCACTGAAGCTTTCTTT.

The chain recombines TRBV9 with TRBJ1-1; D not certain. V was trimmed by 5 bases and J by 1 base, leaving 12 bases between them. This CDR3 contains 14 residues. CDR1 is SGDLS, CDR2 YYNGEE, per germline. This chain's CDR3 is CASRKGGGNTEAFF. CDR3 nucleotide sequence: TGTGCCAGCAGGAAAGGAGGCGGGAACACTGAAGCTTTCTTT.

This chain uses TRBV28 with TRBJ2-7; TRBD2 matches 7 bases. This CDR3 has 11 residues. The J segment lost 3 bases and the V segment lost 7 bases, leaving 0 bases of the junction unmatched. The germline V gene has CDR1 MDHEN and CDR2 SYDVKM. The CDR3 nucleotides read TGTGCCAGCACGGGGGGCTACGAGCAGTACTTC. This codes for CASTGGYEQYF.

This clone was seen only a few times. The chain is built from TRBV5-4 and TRBJ1-2; D not resolved. The CDR3 sequence is 13 residues long. The germline V and J ends were trimmed by 1 base and 0 bases, with 4 bases remaining between them. CDR1 and CDR2 (germline): SGHNT, YYREEE (reference sequence). The CDR3 reads CASSLTANYGYTF. The CDR3 region has the DNA TGTGCCAGCAGCTTGACAGCTAACTATGGCTACACCTTC.

The V call is TRBV14, the J call TRBJ2-5, with D perhaps TRBD2 (6 bases). V was cut by 2 bases and J by 0 bases, with 13 bases left in between. The CDR3 loop spans 16 amino acids. Germline CDR1 reads SGHDN; CDR2 reads FVKESK. The CDR3 nucleotides are TGTGCCAGCAGCCAATTTCCGACTAGGTACCAAGAGACCCAGTACTTC. Protein sequence: CASSQFPTRYQETQYF.

The count of this clone is one. The chain is built from TRBV19 and TRBJ2-4, with D perhaps TRBD1 (6 bases). V shed 7 bases and J shed 0 bases, with 13 bases lying between them. This CDR3 spans 15 amino acids. Germline values: CDR1 LNHDA, CDR2 SQIVND (reference sequence). CDR3 DNA sequence: TGTGCCAGTATGGACAGAGGTTTAGCCAAAAACATTCAGTACTTC. Its translation is CASMDRGLAKNIQYF.

This chain links TRBV6-6 with TRBJ2-7, with 10 bases fitting TRBD2. The CDR3 extends over 16 amino acids. Germline CDR1 is MNHNY and CDR2 is SVGAGI (reference sequence). Trimming at V came to 6 bases and at J to 5 bases, leaving 13 bases not matched to a gene. The CDR3 here is CASSKTRSGGADEQYF. CDR3 DNA: TGTGCCAGCAGCAAAACAAGGAGCGGGGGGGCCGACGAGCAGTACTTC.

The chain combines TRBV11-2 with TRBJ1-4; tentatively, D is TRBD1 (6 bases). V was clipped by 5 bases and J by 1 base, with 8 bases between them. Germline values: CDR1 SGHAT, CDR2 FQNNGV. The CDR3 covers 14 residues. CDR3 sequence reads: CASSLDRTNEKLFF. The CDR3 region has the DNA TGTGCCAGCAGCCTGGACAGAACTAATGAAAAACTGTTTTTT.

The chain carries TRBV29-1 and TRBJ1-1; D is unresolved. This CDR3 spans 16 amino acids. Germline lookup yields CDR1 SQVTM and CDR2 ANQGSEA. Trimming took 4 bases from V and 0 from J, leaving 18 bases between them. The CDR3 protein is CSVASIREIVNTEAFF. In DNA form, the CDR3 reads TGCAGCGTTGCAAGCATAAGGGAGATTGTGAACACTGAAGCTTTCTTT.

The gene calls are TRBV4-1 and TRBJ1-6; the match to TRBD1 covers 7 bases. The V gene end was trimmed by 0 bases and the J gene end by 8 bases; junction bases not matched to a gene: 4. CDR1 MGHRA and CDR2 YSYEKL come from the germline V gene. CDR3 length: 15 amino acids. In DNA form, the CDR3 reads TGCGCCAGCAGCCAAGATCCAGGGGGTGATTCACCCCTCCACTTT. This translates into CASSQDPGGDSPLHF.

This clone was seen only once. J is TRBJ2-5 and V is TRBV3-1 (or the pseudogene TRBV3-2), with D tentatively TRBD1 (5 bases). The V gene lost 0 bases and the J gene lost 2 bases, with 10 bases spanning the gap. CDR3 length: 15 residues. Germline CDR1 and CDR2: LGHDT and YNNKEL (reference sequence). The CDR3 DNA reads as TGTGCCAGCAGCCAAGATGGCAGGGAACAAGAGACCCAGTACTTC. Amino acid sequence: CASSQDGREQETQYF.

This clone has at least ten counts. The chain combines TRBV4-2 with TRBJ1-6; 9 bases match TRBD1. The ends lost 4 bases at V and 0 bases at J; junction bases unmatched: 19. Germline assignment: CDR1 LGHNA and CDR2 YNFKEQ. The CDR3 is made up of 22 amino acids. CDR3 region: CASSPDPGQGFSPSSYNSPLHF. Written as DNA, the CDR3 is TGTGCCAGCAGCCCTGATCCGGGACAGGGATTTTCTCCGTCCTCCTATAATTCACCCCTCCACTTT.

The V call is TRBV5-6, the J call TRBJ2-7, with 9 bases identical to TRBD1. The length of the CDR3 is 17 residues. The V gene end was trimmed by 6 bases and the J gene end by 5 bases; junction bases not matched to a gene: 18. Germline values: CDR1 SGHDT, CDR2 YYEEEE. The CDR3, as DNA: TGTGCCAGCACCCTTGAGTATAGGACAGGGGTTTTCGACGAGCAGTACTTC. Amino acids: CASTLEYRTGVFDEQYF.